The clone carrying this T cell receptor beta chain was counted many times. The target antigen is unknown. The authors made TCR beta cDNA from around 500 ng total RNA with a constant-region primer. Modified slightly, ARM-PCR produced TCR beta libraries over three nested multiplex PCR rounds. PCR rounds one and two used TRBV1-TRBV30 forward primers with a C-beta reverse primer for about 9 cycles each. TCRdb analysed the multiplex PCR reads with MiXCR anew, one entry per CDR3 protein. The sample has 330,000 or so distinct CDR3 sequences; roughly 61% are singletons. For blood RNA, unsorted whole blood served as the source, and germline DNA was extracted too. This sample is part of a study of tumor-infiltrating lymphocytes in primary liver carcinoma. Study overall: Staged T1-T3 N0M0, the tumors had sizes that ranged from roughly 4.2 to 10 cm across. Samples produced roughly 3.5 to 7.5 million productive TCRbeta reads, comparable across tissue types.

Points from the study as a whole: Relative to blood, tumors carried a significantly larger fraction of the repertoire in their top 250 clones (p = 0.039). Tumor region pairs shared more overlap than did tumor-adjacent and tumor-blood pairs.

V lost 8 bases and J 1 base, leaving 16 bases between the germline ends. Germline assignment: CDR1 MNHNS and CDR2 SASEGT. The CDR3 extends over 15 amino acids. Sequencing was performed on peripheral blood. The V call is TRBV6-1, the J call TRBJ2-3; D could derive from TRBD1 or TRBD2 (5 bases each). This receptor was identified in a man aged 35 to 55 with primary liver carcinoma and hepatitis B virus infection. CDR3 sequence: CASRDGGLGTDTQYF. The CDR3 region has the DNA TGTGCCAGCCGGGACGGCGGTTTGGGCACAGATACGCAGTATTTT.